This T cell receptor beta chain was profiled in a study of blood T cell repertoires in COVID-19. V gave up 6 bases and J gave up 3 bases, with 6 bases separating them. The CDR3 is made up of 11 amino acids. As processed by the authors: Nucleated cell counts were estimated from reference gene primer amplification. Libraries were prepared by immunoSEQ multiplex PCR; TCRdb keeps only in-frame clonotypes and omits some of them. Clonal size and the V and J genes are those of that table, whereas D and trimming came from the DNA. The sample has 350,000 to 450,000 clones, 65% to 90% seen once. Comment on this clone: This same CDR3 is encoded by further DNA sequences in the sample.

The rearrangement uses TRBV12-3 or TRBV12-4 and TRBJ2-7; no clear D gene. The sample was peripheral blood. This TCR was recovered from a woman in her fifties or sixties with COVID-19, enrolled during active disease. This CDR3 is CASSGGYEQYF. CDR3 coding DNA: TGTGCCAGCAGCGGCGGCTACGAGCAGTACTTC.